This T cell receptor (beta chain) was recorded in a study of quantifying T cell responses using KT2 cells. On the study more broadly: cDNA was made from DNase-treated RNA using alpha and beta constant primers.

An oligo carrying a UMI was ligated to the cDNA 3' end. An equimolar mix of RC1.1 and RC1.2 primed the beta chain across TRBC1 and TRBC2. TCRdb analysed the UMI-ligation and nested PCR reads with MiXCR anew, one entry per CDR3 protein. The data contain approximately 57,000 distinct CDR3 sequences, approximately 13% of them singletons. Looked up from germline, CDR1 is SEHNR and CDR2 is FQNEAQ (reference sequence). With V trimmed by 0 bases and J by 7 bases, 1 base remained unmatched. The CDR3 is made up of 16 amino acids. The chain employs TRBV7-9 and TRBJ2-1, with 15 bases matching TRBD2. The sequenced sample was PBMCs spiked with cells of the T cell clone KT2. This clonotype originated in a human donor. This chain's CDR3 is CASSLAGLAGGNEQFF. Here the CDR3 DNA reads TGTGCCAGCAGCTTAGCCGGACTAGCGGGAGGGAATGAGCAGTTCTTC.